Presented here are 21 T cell receptor beta chains from one specimen sequenced in a study of low-dose radiotherapy and immunotherapy resistance in tumors (dated by TCRdb to 2021 to 2024). Sequenced on an Illumina HiSeq 2500. To make first-strand cDNA, Superscript III was used along with a set of TRAV- and TRBV-specific primers so that both the TCRalpha and TCRbeta chains were covered. TCRs were amplified with Phusion for around 18 PCR cycles, with a constant-region primer paired with the adapter attached to the V primers. TCRdb ran its own pipeline on the public reads, namely fastp trimming at Q25 and MiXCR clone calling, and kept in-frame beta chains. Entries that share a CDR3 protein sequence are merged under the most common genes and DNA. This sample holds over 55,000 distinct CDR3 sequences; roughly 30% were observed only once. 11% of the sample rests with the top ten. The label giving this sample's time point can be read as: before trial treatment.

The source material was PBMCs, sampled before treatment. The source is a female donor with ovarian cancer.

This clonotype was seen repeatedly, ten times or more. The chain carries TRBV6-2 or TRBV6-3 and TRBJ2-2, with a tentative D call TRBD1 (5 bases). The CDR3 is 14 amino acids. CDR1 and CDR2 (germline): MNHEY, SVGEGT. V shed 10 bases and J shed 1 base, with 13 bases lying between them. The CDR3 coding sequence is TGTGCCACCGACAATCAGGGGAACACCGGGGAGCTGTTTTTT. The encoded protein is CATDNQGNTGELFF.

The J gene is TRBJ2-7, the V gene TRBV7-2; 14 bases map to TRBD2. The germline CDR1 and CDR2 sequences are SGHTA and FQGNSA. The length of the CDR3 is 15 residues. V lost 6 bases to trimming and J lost 5 bases; unmatched junction nucleotides: 6. CDR3 in DNA: TGTGCCAGCAGAACTCGACTAGCGGGAGGGAACGAGCAGTACTTC. It encodes CASRTRLAGGNEQYF.

This clonotype showed up many times. V and J are TRBV9 and TRBJ2-2; tentatively, D is TRBD1 or TRBD2 (6 bases each). The length of the CDR3 is 17 residues. The germline CDR1 and CDR2 sequences are SGDLS and YYNGEE. V lost 0 bases to trimming and J lost 4 bases, with 16 bases between them. CDR3 residues: CASSVVGGPGGTGELFF. The CDR3 DNA reads TGTGCCAGCAGCGTAGTAGGGGGGCCGGGTGGCACCGGGGAGCTGTTTTTT.

Notes on this clonotype: This may stem from a read error, because a much larger clone lies one nucleotide away. V and J are TRBV7-4 and TRBJ2-3, with 12 bases that match TRBD2. Germline values: CDR1 SGHVT, CDR2 SQSDAQ. The CDR3 sequence is 17 residues long. The CDR3 reads CASSPKTSGGVVDTQFF. The DNA for the CDR3 is TGTGCCAGCAGCCCAAAGACTAGCGGGGGAGTCGTAGATACGCAGTTTTTT. Using reference TRBV7-4 and TRBJ2-3 for the parts outside the CDR3, the full variable domain is GAGVSQSPRYKVAKRGRDVALRCDSISGHVTLYWYRQTLGQGSEVLTYSQSDAQRDKSGRPSGRFSAERPERSVSTLKIQRTEQGDSAVYLCASSPKTSGGVVDTQFFGPGTRLTVL.

The table lists this clonotype with many counts. V is TRBV7-2 and J is TRBJ2-3, with 9 bases matching TRBD2. Germline lookup yields CDR1 SGHTA and CDR2 FQGNSA. Trimming took 7 bases from V and 1 from J; bases not matched to a gene: 6. The CDR3 contains 15 residues. In DNA, the CDR3 is TGTGCCAGCAATAGAGCGGGGGGACGCACAGATACGCAGTATTTT. Its protein product is CASNRAGGRTDTQYF. Complete variable domain (other parts from reference TRBV7-2 and TRBJ2-3): GAGVSQSPSNKVTEKGKDVELRCDPISGHTALYWYRQSLGQGLEFLIYFQGNSAPDKSGLPSDRFSAERTGGSVSTLTIQRTQQEDSAVYLCASNRAGGRTDTQYFGPGTRLTVL.

This clonotype was detected many times. The V call is TRBV6-2 or TRBV6-3, the J call TRBJ1-5; D is unresolved. V shed 7 bases and J shed 3 bases, with 13 bases lying between them. The germline gives CDR1 MNHEY, CDR2 SVGEGT. The CDR3 has 14 residues. The CDR3 loop reads CASNPGLPNQPQHF. CDR3 nucleotides: TGTGCCAGCAACCCCGGGCTCCCCAATCAGCCCCAGCATTTT.

This clonotype was observed a few times. The gene calls are TRBV24-1 and TRBJ2-6; D is uncertain. The CDR3 is 15 amino acids. In germline, CDR1 is KGHDR, CDR2 SFDVKD. With 6 bases removed from V and 0 bases from J, the gap between germline ends came to 8 bases. For the CDR3, the DNA is TGTGCCACCAGTACAAGGGACTCTGGGGCCAACGTCCTGACTTTC. It yields the protein CATSTRDSGANVLTF.

This clonotype was seen ten or more times. This chain joins TRBV4-1 and TRBJ1-1, with D tentatively TRBD1 (5 bases). CDR3 length equals 19 residues. CDR1 and CDR2 from the germline V gene are MGHRA and YSYEKL. With 1 base removed from V and 2 bases from J, the gap between germline ends came to 23 bases. CDR3 in amino acids: CASSQVMGPQLWRNTEAFF. As DNA, the CDR3 is TGCGCCAGCAGCCAAGTCATGGGACCGCAGCTCTGGCGAAACACTGAAGCTTTCTTT.

The sample holds a few counts of this clonotype. The CDR3 DNA is TGTGCCAGCATCTACCAGGCGAGTACTGAGCAGTTCTTC. Its protein is CASIYQASTEQFF. The rearrangement joins TRBV6-2 or TRBV6-3 to TRBJ2-1; D not certain. V was trimmed by 7 bases and J by 9 bases, leaving 16 bases between them. The CDR3 covers 13 residues. Germline V lookup: CDR1 MNHEY, CDR2 SVGEGT.

With regard to this clonotype: One base separates it from a far larger clone, so it is likely a read error. The chain couples TRBV11-2 to TRBJ2-7; 9 positions agree with TRBD2. The J segment lost 7 bases and the V segment lost 2 bases, leaving 6 bases of the junction unmatched. Per the germline V gene, CDR1 is SGHAT and CDR2 is FQNNGV. This CDR3 is 14 amino acids long. The CDR3 is CASSLSTSGSEQYF. The DNA of the CDR3 is TGTGCCAGCAGCTTATCCACTAGCGGGTCTGAGCAGTACTTC.

Many counts were recorded for this clonotype. This chain connects TRBV14 to TRBJ1-2, with a possible D match to TRBD1 (5 bases). V was shortened by 2 bases and J by 14 bases, with 24 bases between the two germline ends. CDR3 length: 15 residues. The germline CDR1 and CDR2 sequences are SGHDN and FVKESK. CDR3 nucleotide sequence: TGTGCCAGCAGCCAACAGGGTCCCCAAAAGACGGCGCGGACCTTC. It codes for CASSQQGPQKTARTF. The full variable domain, with the rest looked up from reference TRBV14 and TRBJ1-2, is EAGVTQFPSHSVIEKGQTVTLRCDPISGHDNLYWYRRVMGKEIKFLLHFVKESKQDESGMPNNRFLAERTGGTYSTLKVQPAELEDSGVYFCASSQQGPQKTARTFGSGTRLTVV.

This clonotype came up many times. The chain links TRBV24-1 to TRBJ2-3; D is ambiguous. The V and J ends lost 7 bases and 6 bases respectively, with 13 bases between them. The CDR3 spans 13 residues. Germline V gene data show CDR1 as KGHDR and CDR2 as SFDVKD. CDR3 loop: CATRDWGSDTQYF. Written as DNA, the CDR3 is TGTGCCACCAGAGACTGGGGATCCGATACGCAGTATTTT.

The gene calls are TRBV15 and TRBJ2-7; 8 bases are a match to TRBD1. The V segment lost 4 bases and the J segment 6 bases; nucleotides outside the gene matches: 8. The CDR3 consists of 14 residues. The V gene's germline CDR1 is LNHNV and CDR2 YYDKDF (reference sequence). In DNA form, the CDR3 reads TGTGCCACCAGCACAAGGCGGACAGGGTCCGAGCAGTACTTC. It is translated as CATSTRRTGSEQYF.

This clonotype turned up a few times. The V call is TRBV24-1, the J call TRBJ2-1, with D tentatively TRBD1 (6 bases). Deletions cut 10 bases from V and 6 bases from J, with 15 bases between. There are 13 residues in the CDR3. The V gene's germline CDR1 is KGHDR and CDR2 SFDVKD. In nucleotides, the CDR3 is TGTGCCACTGGACGGGACATGAGCAATGAGCAGTTCTTC. This translates into CATGRDMSNEQFF.

This clonotype was detected many times. Mismatch with germline at one junction end may stem from a read error. The chain employs TRBV20-1 and TRBJ2-3; no clear D. Germline V lookup: CDR1 DFQATT, CDR2 SNEGSKA (reference sequence). The CDR3 is 14 residues long. DNA of the CDR3: TGCAGTTCTAGATTTTTGATGGGCACAGATACGCAGTATTTT. As protein: CSSRFLMGTDTQYF.

This clonotype was detected ten times or more. V usage is TRBV28 and J usage is TRBJ2-7, with TRBD2 matching over 7 bases. In germline, CDR1 is MDHEN, CDR2 SYDVKM. The CDR3 extends over 13 amino acids. V shed 5 bases, J shed 7 bases, and the junction held 8 bases outside the gene matches. This CDR3 is CASSRPGLREQYF. CDR3 sequence (DNA): TGTGCCAGCAGTCGACCGGGACTAAGGGAGCAGTACTTC.

The chain is built from TRBV29-1 and TRBJ2-2; 8 bases fit TRBD1. J was trimmed by 0 bases and V by 3 bases; bases with no gene match: 3. The CDR3 length is 15 residues. Germline V CDR1 and CDR2: SQVTM, ANQGSEA. The CDR3 region has the DNA TGCAGCGTTGAGGCAGGGGGCGCGAACACCGGGGAGCTGTTTTTT. Translated: CSVEAGGANTGELFF.

Turning to this clonotype: The junction does not match germline at one end; this may be a read error. This CDR3 reads CASRLRRFSGANVLTF. In DNA form, the CDR3 reads TGTGCCAGCAGATTAAGGCGGTTCTCTGGGGCGAACGTCCTGACTTTC. This chain uses TRBV11-2 with TRBJ2-6; D might be TRBD1 (5 bases). There are 16 residues in the CDR3. Germline V CDR1 and CDR2: SGHAT, FQNNGV.

The table lists this clonotype with many counts. The J gene is TRBJ2-5, the V gene TRBV21-1; TRBD1 is the table's D call, not checked against the DNA. TRBV21-1 is deemed a pseudogene. The CDR3 contains 17 residues. This CDR3 is CASSKGVDSYVEETQYF. CDR3 coding DNA: TGTGCCAGCAGCAAAGGGGTGGACAGTTATGTCGAAGAGACCCAGTACTTC.

This clonotype was counted at least ten times. This sequence joins TRBV30 and TRBJ1-4; D ambiguous. Germline V gene lookup returns CDR1 GTSNPN and CDR2 SVGIG (reference sequence). This CDR3 has 13 residues. Trimming took 6 bases from V and 2 from J, leaving 10 bases between them. Here the CDR3 DNA reads TGTGCCTGTGCCCGACGGACTAATGAAAAACTGTTTTTT. This gives the protein CACARRTNEKLFF.

The chain couples TRBV19 to TRBJ1-2, with D hard to call. The germline gives CDR1 LNHDA, CDR2 SQIVND (reference sequence). This CDR3 has 12 residues. Between the trimmed V and J ends, which lost 2 bases and 7 bases, there was a span of 8 bases. CDR3 DNA: TGTGCCAGTAGTATAATCGAGGGTGGCTACACCTTC. It specifies CASSIIEGGYTF.